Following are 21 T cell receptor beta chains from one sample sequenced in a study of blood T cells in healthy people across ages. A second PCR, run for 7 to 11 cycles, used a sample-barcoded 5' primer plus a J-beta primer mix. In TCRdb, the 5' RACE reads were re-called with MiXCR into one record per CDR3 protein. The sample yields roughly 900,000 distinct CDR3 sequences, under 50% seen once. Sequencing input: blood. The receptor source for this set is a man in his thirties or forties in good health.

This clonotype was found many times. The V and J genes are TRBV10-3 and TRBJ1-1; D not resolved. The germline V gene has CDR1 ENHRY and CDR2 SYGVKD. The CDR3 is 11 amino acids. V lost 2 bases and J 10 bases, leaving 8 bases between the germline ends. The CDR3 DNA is TGTGCCATCAGTGAGCAACGGGGAGCTTTCTTT. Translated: CAISEQRGAFF.

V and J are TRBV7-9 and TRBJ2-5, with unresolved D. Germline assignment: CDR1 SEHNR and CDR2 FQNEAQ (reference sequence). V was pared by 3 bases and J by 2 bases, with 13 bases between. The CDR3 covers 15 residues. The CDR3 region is CASSFSSAFQETQYF. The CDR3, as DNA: TGTGCCAGCAGCTTCAGTTCAGCCTTTCAAGAGACCCAGTACTTC.

The CDR3 is CASSPAGGHQPQHF. CDR3 nucleotide sequence: TGTGCCAGCAGTCCTGCGGGCGGGCATCAGCCCCAGCATTTT. The genes are TRBV27 and TRBJ1-5; D not resolved. Trimming took 5 bases from V and 5 from J, leaving 13 bases between them. The germline V gene has CDR1 MNHEY and CDR2 SMNVEV (reference sequence). This CDR3 is 14 amino acids long.

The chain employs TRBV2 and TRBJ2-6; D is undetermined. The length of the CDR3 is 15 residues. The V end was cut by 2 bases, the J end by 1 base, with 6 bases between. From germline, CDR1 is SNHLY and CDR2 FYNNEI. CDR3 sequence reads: CASSEMASGANVLTF. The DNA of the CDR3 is TGTGCCAGCAGTGAAATGGCGTCTGGGGCCAACGTCCTGACTTTC. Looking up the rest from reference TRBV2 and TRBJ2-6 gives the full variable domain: EPEVTQTPSHQVTQMGQEVILRCVPISNHLYFYWYRQILGQKVEFLVSFYNNEISEKSEIFDDQFSVERPDGSNFTLKIRSTKLEDSAMYFCASSEMASGANVLTFGAGSRLTVL.

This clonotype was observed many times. CDR3: CSARGHYYEQYF. The DNA of the CDR3 is TGCAGTGCTAGAGGCCATTACTACGAGCAGTACTTC. The chain couples TRBV20-1 to TRBJ2-7; D is unclear. CDR3 length: 12 amino acids. Germline V gene data show CDR1 as DFQATT and CDR2 as SNEGSKA (reference sequence). V dropped 1 base and J dropped 3 bases, with 7 bases sitting between them.

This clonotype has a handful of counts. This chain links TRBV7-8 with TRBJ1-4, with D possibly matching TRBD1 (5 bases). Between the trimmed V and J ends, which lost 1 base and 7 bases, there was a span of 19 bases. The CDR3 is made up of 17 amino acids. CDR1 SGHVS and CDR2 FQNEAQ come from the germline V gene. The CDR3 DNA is TGTGCCAGCAGCTTAGGGCTTTGGGGCGCCGGGGCTGAAAAACTGTTTTTT. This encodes CASSLGLWGAGAEKLFF.

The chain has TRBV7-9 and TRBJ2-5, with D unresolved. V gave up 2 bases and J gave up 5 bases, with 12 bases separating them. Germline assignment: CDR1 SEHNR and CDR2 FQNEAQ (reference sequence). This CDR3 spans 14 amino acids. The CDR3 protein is CASSLITAWETQYF. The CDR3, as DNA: TGTGCCAGCAGCTTAATAACTGCGTGGGAGACCCAGTACTTC.

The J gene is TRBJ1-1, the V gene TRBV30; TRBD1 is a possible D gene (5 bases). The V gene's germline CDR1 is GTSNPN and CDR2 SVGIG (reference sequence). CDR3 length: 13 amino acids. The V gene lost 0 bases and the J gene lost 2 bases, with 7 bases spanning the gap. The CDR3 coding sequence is TGTGCCTGGAGTGTACAGGTTAACACTGAAGCTTTCTTT. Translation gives CAWSVQVNTEAFF.

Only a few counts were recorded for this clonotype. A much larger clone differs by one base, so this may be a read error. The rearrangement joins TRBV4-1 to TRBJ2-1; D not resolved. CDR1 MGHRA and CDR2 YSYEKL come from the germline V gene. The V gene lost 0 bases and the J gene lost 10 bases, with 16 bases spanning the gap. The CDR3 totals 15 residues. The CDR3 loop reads CASSQERNFAAEQFF. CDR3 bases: TGCGCCAGCAGCCAAGAACGCAACTTTGCAGCGGAGCAGTTCTTC.

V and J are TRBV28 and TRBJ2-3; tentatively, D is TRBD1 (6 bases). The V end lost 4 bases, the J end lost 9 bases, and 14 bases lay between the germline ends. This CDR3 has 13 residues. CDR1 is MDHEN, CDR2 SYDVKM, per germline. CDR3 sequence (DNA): TGTGCCAGCAGTTCACCGGACAGACGGACGCAGTATTTT. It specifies CASSSPDRRTQYF.

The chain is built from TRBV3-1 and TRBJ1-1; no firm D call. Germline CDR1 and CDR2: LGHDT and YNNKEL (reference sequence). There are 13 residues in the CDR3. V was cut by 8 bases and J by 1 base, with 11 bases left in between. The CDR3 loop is CASAPHENTEAFF. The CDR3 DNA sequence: TGTGCCAGCGCACCCCATGAGAACACTGAAGCTTTCTTT.

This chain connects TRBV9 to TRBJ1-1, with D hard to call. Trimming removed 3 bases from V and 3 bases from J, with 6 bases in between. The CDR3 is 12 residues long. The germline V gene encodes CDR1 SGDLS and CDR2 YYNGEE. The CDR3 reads CASSGVDTEAFF. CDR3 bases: TGTGCCAGCAGCGGGGTAGACACTGAAGCTTTCTTT. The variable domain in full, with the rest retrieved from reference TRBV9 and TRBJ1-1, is DSGVTQTPKHLITATGQRVTLRCSPRSGDLSVYWYQQSLDQGLQFLIQYYNGEERAKGNILERFSAQQFPDLHSELNLSSLELGDSALYFCASSGVDTEAFFGQGTRLTVV.

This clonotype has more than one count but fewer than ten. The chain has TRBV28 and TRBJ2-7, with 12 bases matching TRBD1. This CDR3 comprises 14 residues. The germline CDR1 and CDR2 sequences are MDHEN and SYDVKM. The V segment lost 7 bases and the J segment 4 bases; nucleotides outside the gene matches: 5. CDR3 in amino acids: CASKGTGGIYEQYF. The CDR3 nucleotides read TGTGCCAGCAAAGGGACAGGGGGCATTTACGAGCAGTACTTC.

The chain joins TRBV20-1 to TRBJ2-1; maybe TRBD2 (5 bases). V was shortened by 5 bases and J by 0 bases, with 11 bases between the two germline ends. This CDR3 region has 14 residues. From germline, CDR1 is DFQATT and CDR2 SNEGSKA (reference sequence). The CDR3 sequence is CSAVSGVSYNEQFF. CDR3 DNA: TGCAGTGCTGTCTCCGGGGTCTCCTACAATGAGCAGTTCTTC.

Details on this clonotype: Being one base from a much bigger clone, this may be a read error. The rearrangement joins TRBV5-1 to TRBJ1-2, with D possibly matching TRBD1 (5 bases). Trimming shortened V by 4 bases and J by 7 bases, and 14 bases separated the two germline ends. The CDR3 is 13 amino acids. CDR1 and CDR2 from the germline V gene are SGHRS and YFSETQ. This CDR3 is CASSPVGDCGYTF. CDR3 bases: TGCGCCAGCAGCCCCGTGGGGGACTGTGGCTACACCTTC.

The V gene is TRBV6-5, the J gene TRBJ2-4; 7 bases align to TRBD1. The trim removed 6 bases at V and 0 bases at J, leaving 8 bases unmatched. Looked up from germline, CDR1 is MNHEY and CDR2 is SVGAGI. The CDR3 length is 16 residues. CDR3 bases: TGTGCCAGCAGACCCACGGGACAGCAAGCCAAAAACATTCAGTACTTC. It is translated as CASRPTGQQAKNIQYF.

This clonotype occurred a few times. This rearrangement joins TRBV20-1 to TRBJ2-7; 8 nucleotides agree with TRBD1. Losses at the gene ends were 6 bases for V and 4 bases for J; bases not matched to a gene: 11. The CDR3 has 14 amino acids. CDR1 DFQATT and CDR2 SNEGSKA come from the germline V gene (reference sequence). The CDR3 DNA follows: TGCAGTGCACCCGGTCGACAGGGGTCATACGAGCAGTACTTC. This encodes CSAPGRQGSYEQYF.

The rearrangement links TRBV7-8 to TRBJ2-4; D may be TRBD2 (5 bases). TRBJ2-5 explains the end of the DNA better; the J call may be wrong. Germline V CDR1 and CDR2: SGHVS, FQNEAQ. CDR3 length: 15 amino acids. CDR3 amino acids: CASSNRLGREETQYF. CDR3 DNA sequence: TGTGCCAGCAGCAACCGACTGGGGAGAGAAGAGACCCAGTACTTC.

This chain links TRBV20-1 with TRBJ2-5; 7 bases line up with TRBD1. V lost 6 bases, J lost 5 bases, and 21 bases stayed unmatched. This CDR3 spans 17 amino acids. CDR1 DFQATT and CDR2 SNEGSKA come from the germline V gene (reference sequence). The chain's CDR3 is CSAPEGDRVSSAETQYF. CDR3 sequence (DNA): TGCAGTGCCCCCGAAGGAGACAGGGTTTCTTCGGCCGAGACCCAGTACTTC.

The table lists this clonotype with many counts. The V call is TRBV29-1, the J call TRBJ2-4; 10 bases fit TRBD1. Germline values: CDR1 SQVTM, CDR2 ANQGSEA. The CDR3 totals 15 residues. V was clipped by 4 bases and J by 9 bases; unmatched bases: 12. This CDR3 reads CSVARPGTGERIQYF. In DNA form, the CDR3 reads TGCAGCGTTGCCCGGCCTGGGACAGGGGAACGCATTCAGTACTTC.

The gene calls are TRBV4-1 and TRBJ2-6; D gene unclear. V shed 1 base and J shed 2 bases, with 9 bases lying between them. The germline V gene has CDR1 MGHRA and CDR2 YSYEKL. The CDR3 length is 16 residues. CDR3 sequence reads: CASSQVYGAGANVLTF. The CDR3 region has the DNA TGCGCCAGCAGCCAAGTATATGGGGCTGGGGCCAACGTCCTGACTTTC.